These 29 T cell receptor beta chains came from one sample sequenced in a study of T cells in Graves' hyperthyroidism and ophthalmopathy. Template material for amplifying TCR beta CDR3 regions consisted of RNA transcripts. Carried out on the TCR CDR3, a first-round RT-PCR used the HTBI primer set. TCRdb re-called the multiplex PCR reads with MiXCR, one entry per CDR3 protein. The data show under 700,000 distinct CDR3 sequences, approximately 15% seen once. The sequencing sample was made of blood. Every receptor here comes from a young woman with Graves' hyperthyroidism.

This clonotype appeared a few times. CDR3 residues: CASNRHSADNEQFF. The CDR3 nucleotides read TGTGCCAGCAACAGGCACAGTGCTGACAATGAGCAGTTCTTC. The chain links TRBV7-9 to TRBJ2-1; tentatively, D is TRBD1 (5 bases). This CDR3 has 14 amino acids. V lost 7 bases, J lost 5 bases, and 15 bases lay in between. Germline V CDR1 and CDR2: SEHNR, FQNEAQ (reference sequence).

This clonotype was found many times. J is TRBJ2-3 and V is TRBV11-3; TRBD2 matches 9 bases. V shed 3 bases, J shed 5 bases, and the junction held 6 bases outside the gene matches. Germline V lookup: CDR1 SGHNT, CDR2 YENEEA. The CDR3 sequence is 15 residues long. Here the CDR3 DNA reads TGTGCCAGCAGCTTGGGAGCGGGAGGAAGAGATACGCAGTATTTT. The encoded protein is CASSLGAGGRDTQYF.

The table lists this clonotype with many counts. The gene calls are TRBV12-3 or TRBV12-4 and TRBJ2-1; TRBD2 is a possible D gene (5 bases). V lost 5 bases and J lost 1, with 12 bases in between. CDR3 size: 15 residues. CDR3: CASSLPPGSYNEQFF. CDR3 nucleotides: TGTGCCAGCAGTCTCCCTCCGGGATCCTACAATGAGCAGTTCTTC.

The rearrangement links TRBV18 to TRBJ2-1, with TRBD2 matching 9 bases. CDR1 is KGHSH and CDR2 is LQKENI in the germline V gene. This CDR3 spans 13 amino acids. The V gene end was trimmed by 1 base and the J gene end by 8 bases; junction bases not matched to a gene: 0. The CDR3: CASSPRTSDEQFF. Here the CDR3 DNA reads TGTGCCAGCTCACCACGGACTAGCGATGAGCAGTTCTTC.

Points on this clonotype: A much larger clone lies one base from this, so it may be a read error. The chain combines TRBV28 with TRBJ1-4; TRBD1 matches 9 bases. This CDR3 has 16 residues. Germline V gene data show CDR1 as MDHEN and CDR2 as SYDVKM. V lost 6 bases, J lost 7 bases, and 12 bases stayed unmatched. CDR3 in DNA: TGTGCCAGCAGCCCGCATCGGACAGGGGAAGTTGAAAAACTGTTTTTT. Amino acids: CASSPHRTGEVEKLFF.

This clonotype has more than one count but fewer than ten. The chain uses TRBV6-4 and TRBJ1-5; D is unresolved. CDR1 and CDR2 (germline): MRHNA, SNTAGT. The CDR3 extends over 13 amino acids. The ends were cut back, 2 bases at V and 4 bases at J, with 6 bases in the middle. The CDR3 DNA is TGTGCCAGCAGTGACGGTCGAAATCAGCCCCAGCATTTT. As protein: CASSDGRNQPQHF.

V gene TRBV5-8 combines with J gene TRBJ1-3; 8 bases line up with TRBD1. The CDR3 runs 15 residues. The germline CDR1 and CDR2 sequences are SGHTS and YDEGEE. Losses at the gene ends were 1 base for V and 1 base for J; bases not matched to a gene: 1. This CDR3 is CASSLTGGSGNTIYF. As DNA, the CDR3 is TGTGCCAGCAGCTTGACAGGGGGGTCTGGAAACACCATATATTTT.

For the CDR3, the DNA is TGTGCCAGCAGCCAAGGCCGACAGACCTACGAGCAGTACTTC. This sequence encodes CASSQGRQTYEQYF. V is TRBV3-1 and J is TRBJ2-7; D is possibly TRBD1 (5 bases). Germline values: CDR1 LGHDT, CDR2 YNNKEL (reference sequence). This CDR3 comprises 14 residues. V dropped 1 base and J dropped 2 bases, with 9 bases sitting between them.

The rearrangement uses TRBV7-2 and TRBJ2-5, with 7 nucleotides matching TRBD2. Germline CDR1 and CDR2: SGHTA and FQGNSA. The V gene end was trimmed by 3 bases and the J gene end by 2 bases; junction bases not matched to a gene: 6. CDR3 length equals 15 residues. The CDR3 here is CASSFLGTIQETQYF. The CDR3 nucleotides read TGTGCCAGCAGCTTTCTCGGGACTATTCAAGAGACCCAGTACTTC.

The sample holds many counts of this clonotype. The J gene is TRBJ2-1, the V gene TRBV20-1; 7 bases map to TRBD1. This CDR3 is built from 12 residues. Germline V lookup: CDR1 DFQATT, CDR2 SNEGSKA (reference sequence). Trimming removed 4 bases from V and 8 bases from J; junction bases left unmatched: 5. The CDR3 is CSATDREYEQFF. In DNA, the CDR3 is TGCAGTGCTACAGACAGGGAGTATGAGCAGTTCTTC.

This clonotype was observed a handful of times. A much larger clone differs by one base, so this may be a read error. The genes are TRBV27 and TRBJ2-1; 7 nucleotides align to TRBD1. Germline values: CDR1 MNHEY, CDR2 SMNVEV (reference sequence). The CDR3 has 14 amino acids. The CDR3 nucleotides are TGTGCCGGCAGGCCGGCAGGGGGTTGGAATGAGCAGTTCTTC. Amino acid sequence: CAGRPAGGWNEQFF.

This clonotype appeared many times. The V call is TRBV20-1, the J call TRBJ2-7; D remains unclear. V lost 0 bases to trimming and J lost 10 bases, with 31 bases between them. CDR3 length: 18 residues. The germline gives CDR1 DFQATT, CDR2 SNEGSKA (reference sequence). CDR3 sequence reads: CSARDRAARGTFLGRQYF. The CDR3 DNA reads as TGCAGTGCTAGAGATCGGGCAGCCAGAGGAACTTTTTTAGGTCGACAGTACTTC.

This clonotype was found once. The chain recombines TRBV6-4 with TRBJ1-4, with a possible D match to TRBD1 (6 bases). Germline loops: CDR1 MRHNA, CDR2 SNTAGT. The CDR3 is 14 amino acids. The V end lost 2 bases, the J end lost 8 bases, and 12 bases lay between the germline ends. CDR3 sequence (DNA): TGTGCCAGCAGTGACCGGGACACTGGAGAAAAACTGTTTTTT. Translation gives CASSDRDTGEKLFF.

This clonotype was seen a single time. A read error is possible here, since a much larger clone lies one base away. The chain links TRBV18 to TRBJ2-5; D is unresolved. This CDR3 has 14 amino acids. CDR1 and CDR2 from the germline V gene are KGHSH and LQKENI. Written as DNA, the CDR3 is TGTGCCAGCTCACCACCGCCCGGTCAGGAGACCCTGTACTTC. Translated, it gives CASSPPPGQETLYF.

This chain connects TRBV5-1 to TRBJ2-3, with no clear D. Germline lookup yields CDR1 SGHRS and CDR2 YFSETQ. Deletions cut 5 bases from V and 6 bases from J, with 19 bases between. The CDR3 covers 15 residues. The CDR3 coding sequence is TGCGCCAGCAGTCCGGGTTACAGTAGCTCTGATACGCAGTATTTT. Protein: CASSPGYSSSDTQYF.

This clonotype turned up a few times. This chain connects TRBV24-1 to TRBJ2-2; D gene uncertain. The CDR3 extends over 16 amino acids. Germline loops: CDR1 KGHDR, CDR2 SFDVKD. The germline V and J ends were trimmed by 4 bases and 5 bases, with 16 bases remaining between them. CDR3 sequence reads: CATSETRTLRTGELFF. As DNA, the CDR3 is TGTGCCACCAGTGAGACCCGGACGTTACGGACCGGGGAGCTGTTTTTT.

This clonotype was observed many times. The V call is TRBV7-2, the J call TRBJ2-7, with a possible D match to TRBD2 (5 bases). Per the germline V gene, CDR1 is SGHTA and CDR2 is FQGNSA. This CDR3 region has 13 residues. V was cut by 2 bases and J by 4 bases, with 9 bases left in between. CDR3 sequence reads: CASSLQRNYEQYF. CDR3 sequence (DNA): TGTGCCAGCAGCTTACAGCGGAATTACGAGCAGTACTTC.

There are a few counts of this clonotype. The chain combines TRBV18 with TRBJ2-3; 7 positions agree with TRBD1. CDR1 KGHSH and CDR2 LQKENI come from the germline V gene. V lost 3 bases, J lost 2 bases, and 5 bases stayed unmatched. This CDR3 has 15 amino acids. The CDR3 bases are TGTGCCAGCTCACCGATGGGACAGATCACAGATACGCAGTATTTT. This codes for CASSPMGQITDTQYF.

The chain recombines TRBV7-8 with TRBJ2-3; TRBD2 is a possible D gene (6 bases). This CDR3 has 12 residues. CDR1 is SGHVS, CDR2 FQNEAQ, per germline. Trimming took 1 base from V and 11 from J, leaving 10 bases between them. This chain's CDR3 is CASSLDLGGQYF. The CDR3 DNA follows: TGTGCCAGCAGCTTAGATTTGGGAGGGCAGTATTTT.

Ten or more counts support this clonotype. The chain carries TRBV28 and TRBJ2-5, with a weak D call TRBD2 (5 bases). CDR1 and CDR2 (germline): MDHEN, SYDVKM. V lost 6 bases and J 5 bases, leaving 19 bases between the germline ends. CDR3 length: 15 amino acids. In nucleotides, the CDR3 is TGTGCCAGCAGCCTCGGACGAGGGCTCGTGGAGACCCAGTACTTC. It specifies CASSLGRGLVETQYF.

This clonotype was seen repeatedly, ten times or more. The genes are TRBV3-1 and TRBJ1-1, with TRBD1 matching 12 bases. The CDR3 is 16 amino acids. The V segment lost 4 bases and the J segment 4 bases; nucleotides outside the gene matches: 7. Per the germline V gene, CDR1 is LGHDT and CDR2 is YNNKEL (reference sequence). CDR3 nucleotide sequence: TGTGCCAGCAGCCCCGGGACAGGGGGCGCGTTCACTGAAGCTTTCTTT. Translated, it gives CASSPGTGGAFTEAFF.

CDR3 coding DNA: TGTGCCAGCAGCTTAACCGGCGGGGGGAACACCGGGGAGCTGTTTTTT. It specifies CASSLTGGGNTGELFF. The genes are TRBV7-2 and TRBJ2-2; 7 bases are a match to TRBD2. The CDR3 spans 16 residues. The V and J ends lost 2 bases and 1 base, in that order; junction bases with no gene match: 4. Germline-derived CDR1 and CDR2 are SGHTA and FQGNSA.

This clonotype was observed many times. This chain connects TRBV28 to TRBJ1-5; TRBD1 agrees at 7 bases. The CDR3 covers 15 residues. Germline V gene sequence: CDR1 MDHEN, CDR2 SYDVKM. V dropped 6 bases and J dropped 2; count of bases not matched to a gene: 7. The CDR3 nucleotides are TGTGCCAGCAGACTTTCCGGGACAGGCAATCAGCCCCAGCATTTT. Amino acids: CASRLSGTGNQPQHF.

The chain combines TRBV6-1 with TRBJ1-2, with 7 bases aligning to TRBD1. Per germline, CDR1 MNHNS and CDR2 SASEGT. CDR3 length: 13 amino acids. V was pared by 6 bases and J by 3 bases, with 4 bases of the junction left unmatched. This CDR3 reads CASRDDRDYGYTF. CDR3 nucleotide sequence: TGTGCCAGCAGAGACGACAGGGACTATGGCTACACCTTC.

This clonotype appeared a few times. The chain combines TRBV28 with TRBJ2-2; no definite D call. This CDR3 region has 15 residues. Germline V lookup: CDR1 MDHEN, CDR2 SYDVKM. V gave up 1 base and J gave up 5 bases, with 11 bases separating them. CDR3 residues: CASSLSVRLTGELFF. In DNA form, the CDR3 reads TGTGCCAGCAGTTTATCAGTCAGGCTGACCGGGGAGCTGTTTTTT.

CDR3 in amino acids: CASSLDGASGTPYEQYF. Here the CDR3 DNA reads TGTGCCAGCAGCTTAGATGGGGCTAGCGGGACCCCCTACGAGCAGTACTTC. The chain joins TRBV13 to TRBJ2-7; 9 bases line up with TRBD2. The CDR3 sequence is 17 residues long. Germline V gene sequence: CDR1 PRHDT, CDR2 FYEKMQ (reference sequence). V was clipped by 1 base and J by 2 bases; unmatched bases: 9.

The J gene is TRBJ2-7, the V gene TRBV15; weak D call: TRBD1 (6 bases). V lost 1 base and J 2 bases, leaving 18 bases between the germline ends. CDR1 and CDR2 (germline): LNHNV, YYDKDF (reference sequence). The CDR3 has 17 residues. The CDR3 sequence: CATSRGSVGRGAYEQYF. DNA for the CDR3: TGTGCCACCAGCAGAGGCTCTGTGGGCAGGGGAGCCTACGAGCAGTACTTC.

At least ten counts were recorded for this clonotype. The V call is TRBV7-2, the J call TRBJ2-1; D is uncertain. Germline CDR1 SGHTA, CDR2 FQGNSA. Trimming pared 3 bases from V and 4 bases from J, leaving 13 bases between. This CDR3 contains 15 residues. For the CDR3, the DNA is TGTGCCAGCAGCTTCTCTAAATCACCTTACAATGAGCAGTTCTTC. It codes for CASSFSKSPYNEQFF.

The chain employs TRBV3-1 and TRBJ2-2; D might be TRBD1 (5 bases). The germline CDR1 and CDR2 sequences are LGHDT and YNNKEL (reference sequence). The CDR3 spans 12 residues. Between the trimmed V and J ends, which lost 8 bases and 6 bases, there was a span of 10 bases. The CDR3 here is CASLGAAGELFF. CDR3 sequence (DNA): TGTGCCAGCCTAGGGGCGGCCGGGGAGCTGTTTTTT.